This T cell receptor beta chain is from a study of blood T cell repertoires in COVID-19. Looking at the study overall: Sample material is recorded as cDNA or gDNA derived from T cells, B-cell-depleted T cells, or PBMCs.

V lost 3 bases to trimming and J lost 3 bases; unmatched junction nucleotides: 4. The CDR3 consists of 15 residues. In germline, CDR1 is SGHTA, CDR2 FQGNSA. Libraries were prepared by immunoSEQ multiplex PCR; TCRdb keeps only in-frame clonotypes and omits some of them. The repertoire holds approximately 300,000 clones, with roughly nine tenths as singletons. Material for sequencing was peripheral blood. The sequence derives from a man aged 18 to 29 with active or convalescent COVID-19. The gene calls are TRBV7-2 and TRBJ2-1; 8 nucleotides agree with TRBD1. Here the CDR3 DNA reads TGTGCCAGCAGCTTGACAGGGGAACTCTACAATGAGCAGTTCTTC. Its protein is CASSLTGELYNEQFF.